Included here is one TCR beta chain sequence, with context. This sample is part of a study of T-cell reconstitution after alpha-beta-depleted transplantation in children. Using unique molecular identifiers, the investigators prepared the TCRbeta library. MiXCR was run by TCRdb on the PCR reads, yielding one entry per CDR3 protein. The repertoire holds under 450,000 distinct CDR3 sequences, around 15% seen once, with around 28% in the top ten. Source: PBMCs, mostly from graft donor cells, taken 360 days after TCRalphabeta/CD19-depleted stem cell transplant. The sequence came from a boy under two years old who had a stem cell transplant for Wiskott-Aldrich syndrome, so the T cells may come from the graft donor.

The CDR3 protein is CASRNREGTQYF. DNA for the CDR3: TGTGCCAGCAGAAACAGGGAAGGGACCCAGTACTTC. V is TRBV6-2 or TRBV6-3 and J is TRBJ2-5; possible D gene TRBD1, 6 bases. The CDR3 is 12 residues long. The V end was cut by 6 bases, the J end by 7 bases, with 12 bases between. CDR1 MNHEY and CDR2 SVGEGT come from the germline V gene.